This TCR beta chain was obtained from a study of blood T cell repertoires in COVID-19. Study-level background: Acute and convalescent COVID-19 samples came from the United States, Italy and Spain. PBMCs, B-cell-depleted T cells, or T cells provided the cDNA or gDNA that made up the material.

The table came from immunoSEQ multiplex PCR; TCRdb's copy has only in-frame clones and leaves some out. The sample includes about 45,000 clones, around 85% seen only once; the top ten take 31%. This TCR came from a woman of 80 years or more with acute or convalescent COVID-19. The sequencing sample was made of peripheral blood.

CDR3 amino acids: CASSPRLATLSSYNEQFF. The CDR3, as DNA: TGTGCCAGCAGTCCCCGACTAGCGACCCTGAGCTCCTACAATGAGCAGTTCTTC. This chain connects TRBV6-6 to TRBJ2-1, with TRBD2 matching over 8 bases. CDR1 MNHNY and CDR2 SVGAGI come from the germline V gene (reference sequence). V shed 5 bases, J shed 0 bases, and the junction held 12 bases outside the gene matches. This CDR3 spans 18 amino acids.